One sample yielded the 7 T cell receptor beta chains listed below, sequenced in a study of T cell repertoires in cytomegalovirus infection. TCRdb reanalysed the reads using MiXCR and keeps one entry per CDR3 protein. The top ten hold 1.5% to 2% of the sample, which has roughly 230,000 distinct CDR3 sequences, about 12% seen once. Material for sequencing was PBMCs. The receptors derive from a human donor in good health (CMV status not recorded). Some clones in this sample may be carry-over from other donors' samples.

In its sample, this clonotype was seen many times. J is TRBJ1-5 and V is TRBV7-2; D gene uncertain. V dropped 2 bases and J dropped 6 bases, with 14 bases sitting between them. CDR1 and CDR2 from the germline V gene are SGHTA and FQGNSA. This CDR3 is 15 amino acids long. CDR3 bases: TGTGCCAGCAGCTTAACCCTAGGGCCGGGTCAGCCCCAGCATTTT. It specifies CASSLTLGPGQPQHF.

The V call is TRBV20-1, the J call TRBJ2-7; D is unresolved. Looked up from germline, CDR1 is DFQATT and CDR2 is SNEGSKA (reference sequence). Trimming stripped 8 bases from V and 0 bases from J, with 14 bases between. The CDR3 spans 13 residues. The CDR3 protein is CSQMKGSSYEQYF. In DNA form, the CDR3 reads TGCAGTCAAATGAAAGGGTCCTCCTACGAGCAGTACTTC.

The V gene is TRBV18, the J gene TRBJ1-6; D uncertain. V was trimmed by 0 bases and J by 4 bases, leaving 7 bases between them. Germline V gene data show CDR1 as KGHSH and CDR2 as LQKENI. The CDR3 consists of 15 residues. CDR3 loop: CASSPPDGYNSPLHF. CDR3 in DNA: TGTGCCAGCTCACCACCCGACGGATATAATTCACCCCTCCACTTT.

A note on this clonotype: Possible read error: a much larger clone is one base away. The chain employs TRBV19 and TRBJ1-2, with 9 positions matching TRBD1. The CDR3 runs to 17 residues. In germline, CDR1 is LNHDA, CDR2 SQIVND (reference sequence). Losses at the gene ends were 6 bases for V and 6 bases for J; bases not matched to a gene: 17. The CDR3 sequence: CASRTPSRDRELDGYTF. CDR3 bases: TGTGCCAGTAGGACACCAAGCCGGGACAGGGAGTTGGATGGCTACACCTTC. Combining the CDR3 with reference TRBV19 and TRBJ1-2 gives the whole variable domain DGGITQSPKYLFRKEGQNVTLSCEQNLNHDAMYWYRQDPGQGLRLIYYSQIVNDFQKGDIAEGYSVSREKKESFPLTVTSAQKNPTAFYLCASRTPSRDRELDGYTFGSGTRLTVV.

This clonotype was detected many times. The chain employs TRBV20-1 and TRBJ2-2, with D possibly being TRBD1 (8 bases). The V gene lost 5 bases and the J gene lost 6 bases, with 16 bases spanning the gap. Germline CDR1 is DFQATT and CDR2 is SNEGSKA (reference sequence). The CDR3 is made up of 14 amino acids. CDR3 coding DNA: TGCAGTGCTCGGACAGGGAGGGTCGCCGGGGAGCTGTTTTTT. This gives the protein CSARTGRVAGELFF.

This clonotype was seen more than once but under ten times. The chain couples TRBV4-3 to TRBJ2-3, with 7 positions matching TRBD1. This CDR3 has 15 amino acids. CDR1 is LGHNA and CDR2 is YSLEER in the germline V gene. V was clipped by 5 bases and J by 1 base; unmatched bases: 6. The CDR3 DNA reads as TGCGCCAGCAGCGTCAGTGGGACAGGCACAGATACGCAGTATTTT. This gives the protein CASSVSGTGTDTQYF.

Comment on this clonotype: A much larger clone sits a single nucleotide away, making a read error possible. The rearrangement joins TRBV7-2 to TRBJ2-2; 9 bases are a match to TRBD2. CDR3 length: 16 amino acids. Germline lookup yields CDR1 SGHTA and CDR2 FQGNSA. The CDR3 nucleotides are TGTGCCAGCAGCCCCCCGGGTAGCGGGAGAGGCGGGGAGCTGTGTTTT. It is translated as CASSPPGSGRGGELCF.